This record covers a single TCR beta chain. Profiled with immunoSEQ multiplex PCR; TCRdb holds only in-frame clones, not every one. The sample shows 55,000 to 60,000 clones, just over 90% of them seen only once. This sample was included in a study of technical replicates of blood from a few donors. V was clipped by 5 bases and J by 8 bases; unmatched bases: 7. CDR1 LNHDA and CDR2 SQIVND come from the germline V gene (reference sequence). The CDR3 consists of 14 residues. V and J are TRBV19 and TRBJ1-2; 11 bases fit TRBD1. This sequence was found in a human donor in good health. Some clones in this sample may be carry-over from other donors' samples. Specimen: PBMCs. For the CDR3, the DNA is TGTGCCAGTAGTGACGGACAGGGGGCATACGGCTACACCTTC. The encoded protein is CASSDGQGAYGYTF.